This TCR beta chain came from a study of cytomegalovirus exposure and HLA in healthy donors. Overall study results and limits: Cytomegalovirus-associated TCR beta chains were listed, numbering some 150. Reports described diagnosis of cytomegalovirus status by the classifier as highly specific and sensitive.

The table lists this clone with a count of one. Its antigen is undetermined. CDR1 is MNHEY and CDR2 is SMNVEV in the germline V gene (reference sequence). The V end was cut by 5 bases, the J end by 2 bases, with 15 bases between. The CDR3 extends over 15 amino acids. TCRdb keeps only in-frame clones here, not all; method: immunoSEQ multiplex PCR. The sample holds about 170,000 clones, 65% to 90% seen once. The specimen was PBMCs. The receptor comes from a woman between 18 and 30 years old in good health and CMV-seronegative. V gene TRBV27 combines with J gene TRBJ1-2, with D perhaps TRBD1 (5 bases). In DNA, the CDR3 is TGTGCCAGCAGTCCTCGACAGTCTGGAAACTATGGCTACACCTTC. Its protein product is CASSPRQSGNYGYTF.